This record looks at one T cell receptor (beta chain) sequence and its context. This entry belongs to a study of blood T cell repertoires in COVID-19. At the level of the study: The cDNA or gDNA used as material had been derived from T cells, B-cell-depleted T cells, or PBMCs.

Per the study methods: Reference gene primer amplification in the assay estimated nucleated cell counts. Method: immunoSEQ multiplex PCR; TCRdb's copy keeps in-frame clones and lacks some. Clone size and V and J calls were adopted from that table, with D and trimming inferred from the DNA. The repertoire holds 250,000 or so clones, 88% seen once, with about 0.99% in the top ten. Germline values: CDR1 SGHNT, CDR2 YENEEA. With V trimmed by 6 bases and J by 3 bases, 16 bases remained unmatched. This CDR3 region has 17 residues. The TCR was taken from a middle-aged woman who had recovered from COVID-19. V is TRBV11-3 and J is TRBJ1-2, with TRBD1 matching 7 bases. The sample was peripheral blood. The CDR3 region is CASSPRSGTDFYYGYTF. The CDR3 nucleotides are TGTGCCAGCAGTCCCAGATCCGGGACAGATTTTTACTATGGCTACACCTTC.